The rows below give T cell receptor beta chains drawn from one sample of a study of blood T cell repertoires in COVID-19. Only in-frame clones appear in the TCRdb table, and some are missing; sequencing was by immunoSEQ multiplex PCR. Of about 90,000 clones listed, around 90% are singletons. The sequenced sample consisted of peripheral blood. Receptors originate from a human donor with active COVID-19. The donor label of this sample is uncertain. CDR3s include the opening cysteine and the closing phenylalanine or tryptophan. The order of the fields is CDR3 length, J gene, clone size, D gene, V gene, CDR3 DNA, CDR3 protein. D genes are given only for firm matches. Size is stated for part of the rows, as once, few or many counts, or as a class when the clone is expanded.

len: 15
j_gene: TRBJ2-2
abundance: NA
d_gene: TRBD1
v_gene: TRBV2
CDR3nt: TGTGCCAGCAGTGTGGACAGGGTAGACACCGGGGAGCTGTTTTTT
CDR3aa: CASSVDRVDTGELFF

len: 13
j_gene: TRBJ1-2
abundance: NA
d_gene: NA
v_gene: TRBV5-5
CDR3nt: TGTGCCAGCCGGGAATTCATGGACTATGGCTACACCTTC
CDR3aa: CASREFMDYGYTF

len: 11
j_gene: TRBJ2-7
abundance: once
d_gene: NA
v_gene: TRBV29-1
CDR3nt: TGCAGCGCCTCTGACAGCTACGAGCAGTACTTC
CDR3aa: CSASDSYEQYF

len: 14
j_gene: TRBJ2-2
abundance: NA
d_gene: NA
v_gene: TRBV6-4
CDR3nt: TGTGCCAGCAGTTTGTCAGGGGAGACCGGGGAGCTGTTTTTT
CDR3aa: CASSLSGETGELFF

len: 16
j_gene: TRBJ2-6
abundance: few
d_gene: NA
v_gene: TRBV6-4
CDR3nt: TGTGCCAGCAGCTCTTTAGGGGGCTCTGGGGCCAACGTCCTGACTTTC
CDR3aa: CASSSLGGSGANVLTF

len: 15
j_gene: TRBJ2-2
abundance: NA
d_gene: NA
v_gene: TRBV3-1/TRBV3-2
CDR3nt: TGTGCCAGCAGTCCCGGGTTGTTTAACACCGGGGAGCTGTTTTTT
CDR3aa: CASSPGLFNTGELFF

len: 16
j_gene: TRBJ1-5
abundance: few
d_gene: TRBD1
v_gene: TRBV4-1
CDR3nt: TGCGCCAGCAGCCAAGGGACAGGGGGCGCGAGGCAGCCCCAGCATTTT
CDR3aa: CASSQGTGGARQPQHF

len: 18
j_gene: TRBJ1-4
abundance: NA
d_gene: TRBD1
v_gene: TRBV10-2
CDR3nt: TGCGCCAGCTGGACAGGGGGCGGATTGGGGTTAGCTAATGAAAAACTGTTTTTT
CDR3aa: CASWTGGGLGLANEKLFF

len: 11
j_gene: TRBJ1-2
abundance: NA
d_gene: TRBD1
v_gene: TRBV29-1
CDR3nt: TGCAGCGTTTACAGGGGGTATGGCTACACCTTC
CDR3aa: CSVYRGYGYTF

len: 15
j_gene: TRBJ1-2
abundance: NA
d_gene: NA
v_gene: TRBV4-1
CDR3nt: TGCGCCAGCAGCCAAGCAAGCGGGGCTAACTATGGCTACACCTTC
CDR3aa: CASSQASGANYGYTF

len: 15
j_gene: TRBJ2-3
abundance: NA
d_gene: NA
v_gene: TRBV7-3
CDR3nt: TGTGCCAGCACCCCCCTAGGCTCTAGCACAGATACGCAGTATTTT
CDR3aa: CASTPLGSSTDTQYF

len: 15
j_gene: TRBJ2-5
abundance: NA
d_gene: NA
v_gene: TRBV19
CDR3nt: TGTGCCAGTAGTCGCGGGGGCGGGACGGGGGAGACCCAGTACTTC
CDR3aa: CASSRGGGTGETQYF

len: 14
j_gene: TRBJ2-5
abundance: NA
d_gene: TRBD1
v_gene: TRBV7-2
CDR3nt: TGTGCCAGCAGCTTGGACAGGGGGCAAGAGACCCAGTACTTC
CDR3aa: CASSLDRGQETQYF

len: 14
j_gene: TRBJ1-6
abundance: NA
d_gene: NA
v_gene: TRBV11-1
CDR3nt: TGTGCCAGCAGCGAAGGACAGTATAATTCACCCCTCCACTTT
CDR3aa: CASSEGQYNSPLHF

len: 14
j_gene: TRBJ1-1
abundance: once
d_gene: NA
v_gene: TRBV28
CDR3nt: TGTGCCAGCAGTCGGGTGGTCATGAACACTGAAGCTTTCTTT
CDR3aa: CASSRVVMNTEAFF

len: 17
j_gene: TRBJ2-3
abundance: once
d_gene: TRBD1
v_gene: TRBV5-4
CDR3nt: TGTGCCAGCAGCATGGACAGGGGCGCCCAAAGCACAGATACGCAGTATTTT
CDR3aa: CASSMDRGAQSTDTQYF

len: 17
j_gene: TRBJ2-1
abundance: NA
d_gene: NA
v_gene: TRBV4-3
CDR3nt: TGCGCCAGCAGCCAAGAGAGAAAGGCCGGAGACTTCAATGAGCAGTTCTTC
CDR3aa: CASSQERKAGDFNEQFF

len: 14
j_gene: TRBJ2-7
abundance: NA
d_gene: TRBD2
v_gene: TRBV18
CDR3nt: TGTGCCAGCTCACCACTAGCGGGGGCCTACGAGCAGTACTTC
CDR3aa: CASSPLAGAYEQYF

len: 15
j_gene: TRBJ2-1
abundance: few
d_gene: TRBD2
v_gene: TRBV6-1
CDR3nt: TGTGCCAGCAGTGAAGCTAGCGGGGGGGCCAATGAGCAGTTCTTC
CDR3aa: CASSEASGGANEQFF

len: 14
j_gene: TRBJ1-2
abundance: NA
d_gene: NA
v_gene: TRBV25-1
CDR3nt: TGTGCCCAGGTCCGCATTTCAGCTAACTATGGCTACACCTTC
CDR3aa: CAQVRISANYGYTF

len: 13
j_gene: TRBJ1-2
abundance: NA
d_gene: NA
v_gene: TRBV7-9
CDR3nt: TGTGCCAGCAGCTTACCCAGTGACTATGGCTACACCTTC
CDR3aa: CASSLPSDYGYTF

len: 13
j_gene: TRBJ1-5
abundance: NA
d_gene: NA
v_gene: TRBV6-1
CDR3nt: TGTGCCAGCAGTGAAGTACAGGGTCAGCCCCAGCATTTT
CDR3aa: CASSEVQGQPQHF

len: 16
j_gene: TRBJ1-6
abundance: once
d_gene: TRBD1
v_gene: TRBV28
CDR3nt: TGTGCCAGCAGTCCGCTGGGACAGAACTATAATTCACCCCTCCACTTT
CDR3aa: CASSPLGQNYNSPLHF

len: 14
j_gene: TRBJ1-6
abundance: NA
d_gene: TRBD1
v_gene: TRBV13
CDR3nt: TGTGCCAGCAGAACCGGGACAGATAATTCACCCCTCCACTTT
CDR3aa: CASRTGTDNSPLHF

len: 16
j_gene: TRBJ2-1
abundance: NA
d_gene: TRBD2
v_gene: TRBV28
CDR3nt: TGTGCCAGCAGTTTAATTGGACTAGATCCCTACAATGAGCAGTTCTTC
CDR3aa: CASSLIGLDPYNEQFF

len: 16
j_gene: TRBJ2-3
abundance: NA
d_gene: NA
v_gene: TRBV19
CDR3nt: TGTGCCAGTAGTATAGTACACCCGTACAGAGGGAATACGCAGTATTTT
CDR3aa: CASSIVHPYRGNTQYF

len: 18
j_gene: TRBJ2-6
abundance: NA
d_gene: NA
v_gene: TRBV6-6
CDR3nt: TGTGCCAGCAGTCGGGTCGGTACAGCCGCTTCTGGGGCCAACGTCCTGACTTTC
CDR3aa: CASSRVGTAASGANVLTF

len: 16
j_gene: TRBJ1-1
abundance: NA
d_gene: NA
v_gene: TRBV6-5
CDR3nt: TGTGCCAGCAGTTACAATGCAGACTACTTGATCGCTGAAGCTTTCTTT
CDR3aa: CASSYNADYLIAEAFF

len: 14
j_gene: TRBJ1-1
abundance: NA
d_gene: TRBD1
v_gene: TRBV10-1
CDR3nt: TGCGCCAGACTAGACAGGGGACGGAACACTGAAGCTTTCTTT
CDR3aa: CARLDRGRNTEAFF

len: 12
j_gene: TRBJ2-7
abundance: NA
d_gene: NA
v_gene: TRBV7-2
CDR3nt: TGTGCCAGCAGCCCAACGCCGGGTCAGCAGTACTTC
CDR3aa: CASSPTPGQQYF

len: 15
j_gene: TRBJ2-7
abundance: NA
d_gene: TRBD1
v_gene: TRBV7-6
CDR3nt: TGTGCCAGCAGCCGCGGGACAGGGACGGCCTACGAGCAGTACTTC
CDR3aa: CASSRGTGTAYEQYF

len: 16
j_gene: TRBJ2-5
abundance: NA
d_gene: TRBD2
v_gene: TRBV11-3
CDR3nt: TGTGCCAGCAGCTTGGTAGCGGGGGCACCCCAAGAGACCCAGTACTTC
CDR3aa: CASSLVAGAPQETQYF

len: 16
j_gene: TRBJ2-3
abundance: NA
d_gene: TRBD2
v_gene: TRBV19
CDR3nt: TGTGCCAGTAGTACACAGCGGGGGGGCGACTCAGATACGCAGTATTTT
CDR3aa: CASSTQRGGDSDTQYF

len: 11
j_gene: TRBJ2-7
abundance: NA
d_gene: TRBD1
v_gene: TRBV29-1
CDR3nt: TGCAGCGTAAGACAGGGCCGGGAGCAGTACTTC
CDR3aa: CSVRQGREQYF

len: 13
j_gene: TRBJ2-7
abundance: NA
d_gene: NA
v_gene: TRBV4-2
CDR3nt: TGTGCCAGCAGCCCGCGGGTGACCTACGAGCAGTACTTC
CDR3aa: CASSPRVTYEQYF

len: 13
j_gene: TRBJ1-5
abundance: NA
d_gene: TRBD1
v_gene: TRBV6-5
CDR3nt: TGTGCCTCCGGCAGGGGGCCCGGTCAGCCCCAGCATTTT
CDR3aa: CASGRGPGQPQHF

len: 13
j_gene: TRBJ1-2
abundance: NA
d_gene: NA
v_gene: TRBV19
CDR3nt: TGTGCCAGTAGTATGGGCAGAGAAGATGGCTACACCTTC
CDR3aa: CASSMGREDGYTF

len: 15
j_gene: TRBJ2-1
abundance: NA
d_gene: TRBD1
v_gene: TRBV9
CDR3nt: TGTGCCAGCAGCGGGCTCGGGACAGGGAACAATGAGCAGTTCTTC
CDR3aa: CASSGLGTGNNEQFF

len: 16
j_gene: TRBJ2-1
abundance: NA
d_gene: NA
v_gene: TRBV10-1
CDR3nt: TGCGCCAGCAGTGAGTCGAGGACAGCCGCCTACAATGAGCAGTTCTTC
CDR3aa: CASSESRTAAYNEQFF

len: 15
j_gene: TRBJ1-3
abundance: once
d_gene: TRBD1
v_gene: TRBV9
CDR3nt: TGTGCCAGCACCCCTGGACAGGGCTCTGGAAACACCATATATTTT
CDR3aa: CASTPGQGSGNTIYF

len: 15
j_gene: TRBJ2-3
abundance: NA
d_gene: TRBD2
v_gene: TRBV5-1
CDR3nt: TGCGCCGACGAGACGAGCGGGGGTGGCACAGATACGCAGTATTTT
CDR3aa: CADETSGGGTDTQYF

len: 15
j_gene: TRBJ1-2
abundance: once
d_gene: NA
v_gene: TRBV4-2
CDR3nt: TGTGCCAGCAGCCAGGACCAACAGGAAACCTATGGCTACACCTTC
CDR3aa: CASSQDQQETYGYTF

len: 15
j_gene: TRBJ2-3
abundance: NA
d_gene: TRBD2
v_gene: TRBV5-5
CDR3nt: TGTGCCAGCAGGACCTCTAGCGGGGCGGGTGGTACGCAGTATTTT
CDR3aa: CASRTSSGAGGTQYF

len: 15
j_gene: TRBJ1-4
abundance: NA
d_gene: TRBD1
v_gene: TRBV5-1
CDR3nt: TGCGCCAGCAGCTTGGGGGACAGGGAGAATGAAAAACTGTTTTTT
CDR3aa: CASSLGDRENEKLFF

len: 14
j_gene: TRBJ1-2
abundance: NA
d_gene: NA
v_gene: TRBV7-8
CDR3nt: TGTGCCAGCAGCTTAGGGACAGCGAACTATGGCTACACCTTC
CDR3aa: CASSLGTANYGYTF

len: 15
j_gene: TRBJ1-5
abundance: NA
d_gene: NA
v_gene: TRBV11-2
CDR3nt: TGTGCCAGCAGCTTAGATCCGGGATCAAATCAGCCCCAGCATTTT
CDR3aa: CASSLDPGSNQPQHF

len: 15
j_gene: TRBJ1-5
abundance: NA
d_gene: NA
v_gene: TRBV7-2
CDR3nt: TGTGCCAGCAGCTTAACTCCGGCGGGCAATCAGCCCCAGCATTTT
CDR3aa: CASSLTPAGNQPQHF

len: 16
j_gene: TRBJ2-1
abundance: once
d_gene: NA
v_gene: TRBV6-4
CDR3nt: TGTGCCAGCAGTGTCCTTACCGGGACTGGATTCAATGAGCAGTTCTTC
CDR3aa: CASSVLTGTGFNEQFF

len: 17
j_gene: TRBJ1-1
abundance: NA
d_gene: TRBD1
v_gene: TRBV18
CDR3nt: TGTGCCAGCTCACCTCGGACAGGGAGGGGATTGAGCACTGAAGCTTTCTTT
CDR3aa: CASSPRTGRGLSTEAFF

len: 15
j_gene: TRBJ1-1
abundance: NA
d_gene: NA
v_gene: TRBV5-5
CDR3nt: TGTGCCAGCAGCTTGAAGTCGGGGTTGAGCACTGAAGCTTTCTTT
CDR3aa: CASSLKSGLSTEAFF

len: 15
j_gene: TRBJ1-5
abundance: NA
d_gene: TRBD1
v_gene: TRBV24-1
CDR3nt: TGTGCCACCAGTGATAACAGGGGGCCAGATCAGCCCCAGCATTTT
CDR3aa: CATSDNRGPDQPQHF

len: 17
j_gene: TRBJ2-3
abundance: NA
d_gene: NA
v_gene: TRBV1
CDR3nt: TGCACCAGCACGTCTCCGGGACTAGCGGGGGGTCCAGATACGCAGTATTTT
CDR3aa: CTSTSPGLAGGPDTQYF

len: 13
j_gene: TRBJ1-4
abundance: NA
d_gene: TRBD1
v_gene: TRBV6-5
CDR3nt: TGTGCCAGCAGGGGGACAGTTAATGAAAAACTGTTTTTT
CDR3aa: CASRGTVNEKLFF

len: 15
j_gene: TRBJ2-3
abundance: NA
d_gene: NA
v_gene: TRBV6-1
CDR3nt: TGTGCCAGCAGTGAAGATCTCGGGAGACCAGATACGCAGTATTTT
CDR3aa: CASSEDLGRPDTQYF

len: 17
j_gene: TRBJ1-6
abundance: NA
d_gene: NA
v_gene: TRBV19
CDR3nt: TGTGCCAGTAGTATGACGCGGGTTAAGGTCTCTAATTCACCCCTCCACTTT
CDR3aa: CASSMTRVKVSNSPLHF